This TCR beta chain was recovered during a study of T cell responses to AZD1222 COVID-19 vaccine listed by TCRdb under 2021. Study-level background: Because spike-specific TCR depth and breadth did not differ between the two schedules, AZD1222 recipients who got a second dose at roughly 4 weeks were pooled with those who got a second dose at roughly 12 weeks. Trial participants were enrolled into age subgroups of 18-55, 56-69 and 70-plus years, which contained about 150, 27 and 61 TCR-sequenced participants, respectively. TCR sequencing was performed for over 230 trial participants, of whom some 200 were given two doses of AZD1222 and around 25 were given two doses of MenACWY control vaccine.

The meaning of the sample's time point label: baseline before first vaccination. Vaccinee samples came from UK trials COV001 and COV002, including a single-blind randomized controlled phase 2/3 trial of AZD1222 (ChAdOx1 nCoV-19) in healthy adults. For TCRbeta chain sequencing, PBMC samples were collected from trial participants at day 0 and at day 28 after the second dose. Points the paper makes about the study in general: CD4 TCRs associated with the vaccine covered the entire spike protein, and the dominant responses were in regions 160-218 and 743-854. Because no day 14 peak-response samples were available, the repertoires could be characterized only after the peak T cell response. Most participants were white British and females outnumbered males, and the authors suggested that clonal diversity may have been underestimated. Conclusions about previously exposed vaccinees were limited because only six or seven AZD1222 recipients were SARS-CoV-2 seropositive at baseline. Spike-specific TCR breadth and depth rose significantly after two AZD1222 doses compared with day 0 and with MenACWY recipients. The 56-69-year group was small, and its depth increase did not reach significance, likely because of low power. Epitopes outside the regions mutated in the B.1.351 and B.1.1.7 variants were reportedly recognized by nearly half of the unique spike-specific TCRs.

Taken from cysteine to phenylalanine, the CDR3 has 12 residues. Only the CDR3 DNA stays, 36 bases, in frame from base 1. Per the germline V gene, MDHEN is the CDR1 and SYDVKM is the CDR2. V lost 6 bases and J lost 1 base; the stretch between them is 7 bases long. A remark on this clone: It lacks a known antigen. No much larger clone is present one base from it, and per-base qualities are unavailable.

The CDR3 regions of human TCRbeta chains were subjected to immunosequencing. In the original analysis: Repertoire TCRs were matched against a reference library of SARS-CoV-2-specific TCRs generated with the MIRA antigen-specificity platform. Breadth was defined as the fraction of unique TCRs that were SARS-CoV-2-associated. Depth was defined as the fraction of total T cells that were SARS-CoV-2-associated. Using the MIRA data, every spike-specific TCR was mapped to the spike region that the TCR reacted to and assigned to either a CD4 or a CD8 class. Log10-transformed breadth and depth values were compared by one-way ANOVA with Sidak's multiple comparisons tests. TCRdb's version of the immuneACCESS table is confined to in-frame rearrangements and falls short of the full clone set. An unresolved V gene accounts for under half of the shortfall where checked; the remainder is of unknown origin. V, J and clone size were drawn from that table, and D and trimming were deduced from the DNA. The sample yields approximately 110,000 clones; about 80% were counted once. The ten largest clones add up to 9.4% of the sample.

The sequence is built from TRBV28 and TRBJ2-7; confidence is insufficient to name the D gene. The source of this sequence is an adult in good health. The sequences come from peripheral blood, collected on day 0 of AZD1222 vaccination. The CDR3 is CASSQASYEQYF. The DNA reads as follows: TGTGCCAGCAGCCAGGCTTCCTACGAGCAGTACTTC. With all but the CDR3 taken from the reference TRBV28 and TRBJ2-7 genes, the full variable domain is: DVKVTQSSRYLVKRTGEKVFLECVQDMDHENMFWYRQDPGLGLRLIYFSYDVKMKEKGDIPEGYSVSREKKERFSLILESASTNQTSMYLCASSQASYEQYFGPGTRLTVT.